The entry below gives a single TCR beta chain sequence along with its context. Its antigen is still unknown. Each individual donor underwent a draw of ten milliliters of peripheral blood. Germline V gene lookup returns CDR1 LGHDT and CDR2 YNNKEL (reference sequence). This CDR3 contains 16 residues. After removal of 1 base from V and 5 bases from J, the junction contained 9 bases not matched to a gene. This sample was taken from a study of blood T cells in healthy people across ages. Study-level points and caveats: Donors of long life had a larger count of naive CD4+ cells and greater diversity than aged donors. TCR beta diversity, measured per million T cells, fell in a roughly linear way with age.

A second about 6 to 12 cycle PCR used barcoded and J-beta primers. TCRdb called the 5' RACE reads again in MiXCR, with one record for every CDR3 protein. Among about 1.1 million distinct CDR3 sequences listed, roughly two fifths were seen once. This chain uses TRBV3-1 with TRBJ2-3; 7 bases line up with TRBD2. Sequencing input: blood. The source of this sequence is a man aged 18 to 35 in good health. CDR3 bases: TGTGCCAGCAGCCAAGTGACTAGCTATATCGGAGATACGCAGTATTTT. Protein product: CASSQVTSYIGDTQYF.